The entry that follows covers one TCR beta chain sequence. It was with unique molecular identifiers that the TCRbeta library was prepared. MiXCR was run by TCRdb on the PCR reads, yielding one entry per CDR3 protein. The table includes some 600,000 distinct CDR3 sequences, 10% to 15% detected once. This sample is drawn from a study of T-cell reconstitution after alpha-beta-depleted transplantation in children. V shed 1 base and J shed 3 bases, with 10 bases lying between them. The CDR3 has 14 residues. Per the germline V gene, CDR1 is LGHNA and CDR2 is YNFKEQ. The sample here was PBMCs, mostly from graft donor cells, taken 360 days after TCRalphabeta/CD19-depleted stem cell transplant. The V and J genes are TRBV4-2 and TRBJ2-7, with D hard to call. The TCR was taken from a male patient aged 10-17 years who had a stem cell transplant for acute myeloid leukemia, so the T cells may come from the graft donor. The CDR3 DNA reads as TGTGCCAGCAGCCAAGTTCCCTCAATCTACGAGCAGTACTTC. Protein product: CASSQVPSIYEQYF.